The clone carrying this TCR beta chain turned up a few times. Its specificity is not known. This specimen comes from a study of cytomegalovirus exposure and HLA in healthy donors. Study-wide points: Later on, a genetic analysis was performed. It linked a missense variant in DCLRE1C with V- and J-gene trimming of TCR beta.

The length of the CDR3 is 15 residues. CDR1 and CDR2 from the germline V gene are SGHNT and YYREEE (reference sequence). The V and J ends lost 4 bases and 8 bases respectively, with 21 bases between them. 13 Jbeta primers and 60 Vbeta primers were used for the PCR. The table came from immunoSEQ multiplex PCR; TCRdb's copy has only in-frame clones and leaves some out. The data show approximately 93,000 clones, more than 75% seen once. The sample taken for sequencing was PBMCs. The TCR sequence derives from a woman aged 40 to 50 in good health and CMV-seronegative. V is TRBV5-4 and J is TRBJ1-2; D may be TRBD1 (5 bases). Here the CDR3 reads CASSTGEDGWNGYTF. CDR3 in DNA: TGTGCCAGCAGCACAGGAGAGGACGGATGGAACGGCTACACCTTC.